This TCR beta chain originates from a study of glioma-infiltrating T cells after dendritic cell vaccination. The protocol was immunoSEQ multiplex PCR, while the TCRdb copy is restricted to in-frame clones and leaves out a portion. The sample yields around 100,000 clones, 80% to 90% seen once. CDR1 is LNHDA and CDR2 is SQIVND in the germline V gene (reference sequence). Trimming at V came to 7 bases and at J to 1 base, leaving 13 bases not matched to a gene. The length of the CDR3 is 16 residues. This clonotype was sampled from a human donor with glioblastoma. Here the sequenced sample was blood, taken before dendritic cell vaccination. The chain recombines TRBV19 with TRBJ2-7; 7 positions agree with TRBD2. This chain's CDR3 is CASTAHLAAISYEQYF. CDR3 nucleotides: TGTGCCAGTACCGCACACCTAGCGGCGATTTCCTACGAGCAGTACTTC.